A single count supports the clone carrying this T cell receptor (beta chain). The sample comes from a study of CD8 T cells in Susac syndrome. RNA totalling roughly 0.5 to 1 ug underwent reverse transcription with random hexamers. Across 54 Vbeta and 13 Jbeta, immunoSEQ multiplex PCR amplified TCR beta CDR3. Each CDR3 protein is one row after TCRdb ran MiXCR on the immunoSEQ multiplex PCR reads. This sample has about 400,000 distinct CDR3 sequences; approximately 89% occur once, and the top ten carry approximately 0.12%. The V and J ends lost 5 bases and 1 base, in that order; junction bases with no gene match: 12. CDR3 size: 17 residues. Per the germline V gene, CDR1 is LNHDA and CDR2 is SQIVND (reference sequence). Sequencing of TCR beta was performed on blood CD8+ and CD4+ T cells. In the multiple sclerosis control group, patients were treatment-naive and had stable or active relapsing-remitting disease. Through negative isolation, CD4+ and CD8+ T cells were obtained, while TEMRA cells were enriched using FACS.

The genes are TRBV19 and TRBJ1-1; 8 bases map to TRBD1. Input material: CD8+ T cells from PBMCs. The clonotype was recovered from a human donor with multiple sclerosis. CDR3 coding DNA: TGTGCCAGTAGTGTCAATCCGGGACAGGAGGCGAACACTGAAGCTTTCTTT. Protein: CASSVNPGQEANTEAFF.